Listed below are T cell receptor beta chains from one sample, sequenced in a study of T cells in Graves' hyperthyroidism and ophthalmopathy. TCRdb processed the multiplex PCR reads anew with MiXCR; each CDR3 protein has one entry. This sample carries roughly 580,000 distinct CDR3 sequences, roughly 13% of them seen once, and the ten largest clones take roughly 5.5%. Sequencing used blood. These receptors were taken from a woman aged 30 to 39 with Graves' hyperthyroidism that later progressed to Graves' ophthalmopathy. The conserved cysteine and the conserved F or W are not part of the CDR3 here.

j_call: TRBJ2-2
v_call: TRBV28
cdr3_aa: ASSRKWIAGSNTGELF

j_call: TRBJ2-1
v_call: TRBV12-3/TRBV12-4
cdr3_aa: ASSNMGQGYNEQF

j_call: TRBJ1-1
v_call: TRBV7-9
cdr3_aa: ASSLENQGNTEAF

j_call: TRBJ2-7
v_call: TRBV3-1
cdr3_aa: ASSQDAGPRSYEQY

j_call: TRBJ1-2
v_call: TRBV12-3/TRBV12-4
cdr3_aa: ASSPEGVYYGYT

j_call: TRBJ2-3
v_call: TRBV3-1
cdr3_aa: ASSQAAGTTDTQY

j_call: TRBJ1-2
v_call: TRBV20-1
cdr3_aa: SAPPEGDRAYGYT

j_call: TRBJ1-2
v_call: TRBV20-1
cdr3_aa: SASIADTGGYT

j_call: TRBJ1-6
v_call: TRBV12-3/TRBV12-4
cdr3_aa: ASSFAFWDDNSPLH

j_call: TRBJ2-3
v_call: TRBV3-1
cdr3_aa: ASSHETGSMGTDTQY

j_call: TRBJ1-1
v_call: TRBV27
cdr3_aa: ASSSRGQGVTEAF

j_call: TRBJ2-1
v_call: TRBV20-1
cdr3_aa: SARDPSSGISYNEQF

j_call: TRBJ1-2
v_call: TRBV29-1
cdr3_aa: SVVPRVRGYT

j_call: TRBJ1-3
v_call: TRBV5-1
cdr3_aa: ASSLEAGDGNTIY

j_call: TRBJ2-1
v_call: TRBV19
cdr3_aa: ASTLLGTGGNEQF

j_call: TRBJ2-7
v_call: TRBV24-1
cdr3_aa: ATSARRTAPEQY

j_call: TRBJ2-5
v_call: TRBV7-9
cdr3_aa: ASSEGQGEETQY

j_call: TRBJ1-5
v_call: TRBV30
cdr3_aa: AWGGRNQPQH

j_call: TRBJ1-1
v_call: TRBV20-1
cdr3_aa: SAGVNTEAF

j_call: TRBJ1-5
v_call: TRBV19
cdr3_aa: ASSMMGTGNQPQH

j_call: TRBJ2-1
v_call: TRBV12-3/TRBV12-4
cdr3_aa: ASSTGTSIQGPYEQF

j_call: TRBJ2-1
v_call: TRBV10-3
cdr3_aa: ATGGQGNNEQF

j_call: TRBJ1-1
v_call: TRBV2
cdr3_aa: ASSGGPGRDTEAF

j_call: TRBJ2-3
v_call: TRBV3-1
cdr3_aa: ASSHGSDDSTDTQY

j_call: TRBJ1-5
v_call: TRBV12-3/TRBV12-4
cdr3_aa: ASSFKVSNQPQH

j_call: TRBJ2-4
v_call: TRBV12-5
cdr3_aa: ASALVVGQNIQY

j_call: TRBJ1-3
v_call: TRBV12-3/TRBV12-4
cdr3_aa: ASSRRGSGNTIY

j_call: TRBJ2-5
v_call: TRBV7-9
cdr3_aa: ASSSNAQGRTQY

j_call: TRBJ2-7
v_call: TRBV5-1
cdr3_aa: ASSFKGKAEQY

j_call: TRBJ2-2
v_call: TRBV25-1
cdr3_aa: ASLDMEGSTGELF

j_call: TRBJ1-5
v_call: TRBV29-1
cdr3_aa: SVADGLSPQH

j_call: TRBJ1-4
v_call: TRBV5-8
cdr3_aa: ASSGGQINEKLF

j_call: TRBJ2-1
v_call: TRBV6-2/TRBV6-3
cdr3_aa: ASSYTTLAADYNEQF

j_call: TRBJ2-7
v_call: TRBV6-2/TRBV6-3
cdr3_aa: ASWGREYSYEQY

j_call: TRBJ1-1
v_call: TRBV6-1
cdr3_aa: ASSDSVTDSKAF